The next 29 T cell receptor beta chains were all read from a single sample in a study of T cell repertoires in cytomegalovirus infection. Using its own MiXCR run on the reads, TCRdb lists one record per CDR3 protein. The table has approximately 130,000 distinct CDR3 sequences, roughly 8.2% seen once. The sample was PBMCs. The receptor set was obtained from a human donor in good health (CMV status not recorded). Some clones in this sample may be carry-over from other donors' samples.

This clonotype was observed at least ten times. CDR3 sequence: CASSLLGQGAYEQYF. The CDR3 DNA follows: TGTGCCAGCAGTTTACTTGGACAGGGGGCCTACGAGCAGTACTTC. The V gene is TRBV12-3 or TRBV12-4, the J gene TRBJ2-7; 10 positions match TRBD1. CDR3 length: 15 residues. The junction had 3 bases not matched to a gene; V was cut back by 2 bases and J by 2 bases.

In this sample, this clonotype turned up many times. This sequence joins TRBV28 and TRBJ2-3, with TRBD2 identical over 8 bases. Per germline, CDR1 MDHEN and CDR2 SYDVKM. The length of the CDR3 is 15 residues. Germline trimming cut 7 bases from V and 0 bases from J; bases unmatched to any gene: 6. The CDR3: CASKKAGASTDTQYF. In nucleotides, the CDR3 is TGTGCCAGCAAAAAAGCGGGGGCCAGCACAGATACGCAGTATTTT.

This clonotype was detected ten times or more. The CDR3 spells CSVTGTYEQYF. In DNA form, the CDR3 reads TGCAGCGTTACGGGGACCTACGAGCAGTACTTC. This rearrangement joins TRBV29-1 to TRBJ2-7, with D possibly being TRBD2 (5 bases). From germline, CDR1 is SQVTM and CDR2 ANQGSEA. The V gene lost 5 bases and the J gene lost 2 bases, with 7 bases spanning the gap. This CDR3 is built from 11 residues.

At least ten counts were recorded for this clonotype. V and J are TRBV28 and TRBJ1-2; D perhaps matches TRBD1 (6 bases). From germline, CDR1 is MDHEN and CDR2 SYDVKM. The germline V and J ends were trimmed by 6 bases and 4 bases, with 18 bases remaining between them. The CDR3 has 15 amino acids. DNA of the CDR3: TGTGCCAGCAGATCCACAGGGATTCGGCCCTATGGCTACACCTTC. As protein: CASRSTGIRPYGYTF.

The chain carries TRBV20-1 and TRBJ1-1; TRBD1 is a possible D gene (5 bases). The CDR3 runs 14 residues. In germline, CDR1 is DFQATT, CDR2 SNEGSKA (reference sequence). V lost 5 bases and J lost 0, with 13 bases in between. The CDR3 region is CSAPPGGMNTEAFF. For the CDR3, the DNA is TGCAGTGCTCCGCCGGGGGGAATGAACACTGAAGCTTTCTTT.

J is TRBJ2-1 and V is TRBV19; TRBD1 matches at 7 bases. The CDR3 extends over 11 amino acids. Germline V lookup: CDR1 LNHDA, CDR2 SQIVND (reference sequence). The V and J ends lost 11 bases and 10 bases, in that order; junction bases with no gene match: 8. This chain's CDR3 is CASQGVKEQFF. In DNA form, the CDR3 reads TGTGCCTCCCAGGGGGTGAAGGAGCAGTTCTTC.

This clonotype was counted at least ten times. This rearrangement joins TRBV7-9 to TRBJ1-1; TRBD1 is a possible D gene (6 bases). Trimming took 0 bases from V and 1 from J, leaving 12 bases between them. The CDR3 contains 16 residues. From germline, CDR1 is SEHNR and CDR2 FQNEAQ (reference sequence). The CDR3, as DNA: TGTGCCAGCAGCTTAGCGCTCATAGGGGGGAACACTGAAGCTTTCTTT. Protein product: CASSLALIGGNTEAFF. Filled out from reference TRBV7-9 and TRBJ1-1, the complete variable domain reads DTGVSQNPRHKITKRGQNVTFRCDPISEHNRLYWYRQTLGQGPEFLTYFQNEAQLEKSRLLSDRFSAERPKGSFSTLEIQRTEQGDSAMYLCASSLALIGGNTEAFFGQGTRLTVV.

This clonotype was picked up many times. One junction end disagrees with the germline gene, perhaps due to a read error. As DNA, the CDR3 is TGTGCCAGCAGCTTAGATCGGGGTAGGGAGGTCTTC. Translated: CASSLDRGREVF. This chain connects TRBV11-2 to TRBJ2-1; TRBD2 might be the D (6 bases). Per germline, CDR1 SGHAT and CDR2 FQNNGV. The CDR3 extends over 12 amino acids.

This clonotype appeared many times. The gene calls are TRBV4-2 and TRBJ2-1, with 7 bases matching TRBD1. This CDR3 has 13 residues. The germline V gene has CDR1 LGHNA and CDR2 YNFKEQ. The V segment lost 6 bases and the J segment 6 bases; nucleotides outside the gene matches: 5. The chain's CDR3 is CASSLGQANEQFF. DNA for the CDR3: TGTGCCAGCAGTCTTGGACAGGCCAATGAGCAGTTCTTC.

This clonotype was seen repeatedly, ten times or more. Written as DNA, the CDR3 is TGTGCCAGCAGCTTAGCGACAGGGACAGGACAAGAGACCCAGTACTTC. This codes for CASSLATGTGQETQYF. The V and J genes are TRBV7-2 and TRBJ2-5; TRBD1 matches 8 bases. Germline V gene sequence: CDR1 SGHTA, CDR2 FQGNSA. CDR3 length: 16 residues. J gave up 2 bases and V 0 bases, and 5 bases lay outside the gene matches.

The chain carries TRBV2 and TRBJ2-7; D gene uncertain. V gave up 7 bases and J gave up 3 bases, with 13 bases separating them. CDR1 is SNHLY, CDR2 FYNNEI, per germline. This CDR3 has 13 amino acids. Written as DNA, the CDR3 is TGTGCCAGCACCCCGAAAGGCGGCTACGAGCAGTACTTC. Amino acid sequence: CASTPKGGYEQYF. Based on the CDR3 plus reference TRBV2 and TRBJ2-7, the full variable domain is EPEVTQTPSHQVTQMGQEVILRCVPISNHLYFYWYRQILGQKVEFLVSFYNNEISEKSEIFDDQFSVERPDGSNFTLKIRSTKLEDSAMYFCASTPKGGYEQYFGPGTRLTVT.

This chain links TRBV12-3 or TRBV12-4 with TRBJ2-3; TRBD2 matches at 8 bases. V lost 7 bases to trimming and J lost 2 bases; unmatched junction nucleotides: 8. The CDR3 consists of 15 residues. The CDR3 region is CASTDSGALTDTQYF. The CDR3 nucleotides read TGTGCCAGCACCGATAGCGGGGCACTCACAGATACGCAGTATTTT.

This clonotype has at least ten counts. The chain employs TRBV19 and TRBJ1-5; D remains unclear. V was clipped by 5 bases and J by 3 bases, with 8 bases between them. Per germline, CDR1 LNHDA and CDR2 SQIVND (reference sequence). This CDR3 is built from 13 residues. The CDR3, as DNA: TGTGCCAGTAGTGGGCACCTCAATCAGCCCCAGCATTTT. Residues: CASSGHLNQPQHF.

Many counts were recorded for this clonotype. The V call is TRBV7-2, the J call TRBJ2-1, with 9 bases aligning to TRBD2. The CDR3 totals 16 residues. The J segment lost 0 bases and the V segment lost 5 bases, leaving 5 bases of the junction unmatched. The germline V gene has CDR1 SGHTA and CDR2 FQGNSA. The CDR3, as DNA: TGTGCCAGCAGCCCGTTTAGCGGGAGCTCCTACAATGAGCAGTTCTTC. Protein sequence: CASSPFSGSSYNEQFF.

This sequence joins TRBV19 and TRBJ2-4, with D hard to call. The CDR3 length is 14 residues. The germline gives CDR1 LNHDA, CDR2 SQIVND (reference sequence). Trimming took 3 bases from V and 7 from J, leaving 13 bases between them. Here the CDR3 reads CASSISPARNIQYF. CDR3 coding DNA: TGTGCCAGTAGTATTTCACCGGCCAGGAACATTCAGTACTTC.

This clonotype was seen repeatedly, ten times or more. The rearrangement uses TRBV7-6 and TRBJ1-2; no firm D call. There are 16 residues in the CDR3. Germline V gene data show CDR1 as SGHVS and CDR2 as FNYEAQ. V lost 1 base, J lost 0 bases, and 12 bases lay in between. This CDR3 is CASSLGPDGANYGYTF. The CDR3 nucleotides read TGTGCCAGCAGCTTAGGTCCGGACGGTGCTAACTATGGCTACACCTTC.

In its sample, this clonotype was seen many times. The V call is TRBV19, the J call TRBJ2-1; 8 bases fit TRBD1. The germline V gene encodes CDR1 LNHDA and CDR2 SQIVND (reference sequence). With 6 bases clipped from V and 7 bases from J, the junction kept 8 bases outside the gene matches. This CDR3 comprises 14 residues. The CDR3 sequence: CASRTGASLNEQFF. Here the CDR3 DNA reads TGTGCCAGTAGGACAGGGGCCAGTTTAAATGAGCAGTTCTTC.

The V and J genes are TRBV18 and TRBJ2-7; 7 bases agree with TRBD1. CDR3 length: 13 amino acids. CDR1 and CDR2 from the germline V gene are KGHSH and LQKENI. Trimming at V came to 3 bases and at J to 7 bases, leaving 6 bases not matched to a gene. CDR3 DNA: TGTGCCAGCTCACCCAACAGGGGTTCGGAGCAGTACTTC. The encoded protein is CASSPNRGSEQYF.

This clonotype was recorded at least ten times. V gene TRBV20-1 combines with J gene TRBJ1-5, with 7 nucleotides matching TRBD1. CDR3 length: 15 amino acids. The germline V gene has CDR1 DFQATT and CDR2 SNEGSKA (reference sequence). With 0 bases clipped from V and 3 bases from J, the junction kept 5 bases outside the gene matches. CDR3 amino acids: CSARDVTGVNQPQHF. CDR3 nucleotides: TGCAGTGCTAGAGATGTTACAGGGGTCAATCAGCCCCAGCATTTT.

This clonotype was seen a handful of times. The chain carries TRBV29-1 and TRBJ2-3; possible D gene TRBD1, 5 bases. Germline CDR1 and CDR2: SQVTM and ANQGSEA. The CDR3 has 13 residues. Trimming pared 4 bases from V and 3 bases from J, leaving 11 bases between. CDR3 sequence reads: CSVGSGKTDTQYF. CDR3 nucleotide sequence: TGCAGCGTTGGCTCAGGGAAGACAGATACGCAGTATTTT.

This clonotype was seen ten or more times. This rearrangement joins TRBV7-2 to TRBJ2-5, with 8 bases identical to TRBD1. The CDR3 runs 15 residues. V was clipped by 7 bases and J by 4 bases; unmatched bases: 11. CDR1 is SGHTA, CDR2 FQGNSA, per germline. In DNA form, the CDR3 reads TGTGCCAGCAACACGGGCGCAGGGGGCCCAGAGACCCAGTACTTC. Translated, it gives CASNTGAGGPETQYF.

There are many counts of this clonotype. The V and J genes are TRBV28 and TRBJ2-7, with a tentative D call TRBD1 (6 bases). Germline V lookup: CDR1 MDHEN, CDR2 SYDVKM. The CDR3 covers 13 residues. Trimming shortened V by 1 base and J by 6 bases, and 10 bases separated the two germline ends. CDR3 nucleotide sequence: TGTGCCAGCAGTTTATCAGGGGTAGGCGAGCAGTACTTC. It yields the protein CASSLSGVGEQYF.

This clonotype was seen a few times. The genes are TRBV28 and TRBJ1-5; D remains ambiguous. This CDR3 has 12 residues. Looked up from germline, CDR1 is MDHEN and CDR2 is SYDVKM. V lost 3 bases, J lost 2 bases, and 2 bases lay in between. The CDR3 nucleotides are TGTGCCAGCAGTTTGCGCAATCAGCCCCAGCATTTT. It encodes CASSLRNQPQHF.

In its sample, this clonotype was seen many times. V is TRBV5-1 and J is TRBJ2-3; 7 positions match TRBD1. This CDR3 comprises 16 residues. Looked up from germline, CDR1 is SGHRS and CDR2 is YFSETQ. Losses at the gene ends were 0 bases for V and 1 base for J; bases not matched to a gene: 5. CDR3 region: CASSLGTGWGTDTQYF. CDR3 bases: TGCGCCAGCAGCTTGGGGACAGGATGGGGCACAGATACGCAGTATTTT.

The table lists this clonotype with many counts. The J gene is TRBJ2-5, the V gene TRBV6-1, with TRBD1 matching over 10 bases. The J segment lost 4 bases and the V segment lost 8 bases, leaving 1 base of the junction unmatched. Germline CDR1 reads MNHNS; CDR2 reads SASEGT. This CDR3 comprises 12 residues. The CDR3 nucleotides read TGTGCCAGCCGGGACAGGGGAGAGACCCAGTACTTC. It codes for CASRDRGETQYF.

This clonotype has a count of ten or more. The chain carries TRBV12-3 or TRBV12-4 and TRBJ2-3; 14 positions match TRBD2. The CDR3 has 17 amino acids. J was trimmed by 5 bases and V by 6 bases; bases with no gene match: 10. CDR3 residues: CASSLGLAGGPGDTQYF. For the CDR3, the DNA is TGTGCCAGCAGCCTCGGACTAGCGGGGGGCCCCGGAGATACGCAGTATTTT.

This sequence joins TRBV29-1 and TRBJ2-2, with no clear D. Deletions cut 8 bases from V and 5 bases from J, with 15 bases between. The CDR3 consists of 13 residues. Germline V CDR1 and CDR2: SQVTM, ANQGSEA. CDR3 amino acids: CSLRTARTGELFF. In DNA, the CDR3 is TGCAGCCTCCGAACGGCTAGAACCGGGGAGCTGTTTTTT.

This clonotype was recorded many times. The V and J genes are TRBV6-1 and TRBJ2-1; TRBD2 aligns across 12 bases. Germline CDR1 reads MNHNS; CDR2 reads SASEGT. This CDR3 contains 15 residues. With 2 bases clipped from V and 6 bases from J, the junction kept 2 bases outside the gene matches. The CDR3 coding sequence is TGTGCCAGCAGTGAAATGACTAGCGGGAGCAATGAGCAGTTCTTC. Encoded protein: CASSEMTSGSNEQFF.

This clonotype was seen ten or more times. The V and J genes are TRBV7-9 and TRBJ2-5; TRBD1 might be the D (5 bases). CDR1 is SEHNR and CDR2 is FQNEAQ in the germline V gene (reference sequence). V was shortened by 5 bases and J by 2 bases, with 9 bases between the two germline ends. The CDR3 has 13 amino acids. CDR3 residues: CASSQRQQETQYF. The DNA of the CDR3 is TGTGCCAGCAGCCAACGACAGCAAGAGACCCAGTACTTC.